This is a list of T cell receptor beta chains from one sample in a study of T cell responses to AZD1222 COVID-19 vaccine. The assay was immunoSEQ multiplex PCR, and TCRdb's table has in-frame clones only and misses some. The sample includes fewer than 200,000 clones, roughly 92% of them seen just once. Sample: peripheral blood, taken on day 0 of AZD1222 vaccination. These receptors were taken from an adult in good health. Both conserved end residues are part of each CDR3. A D gene is named only where the DNA matches it firmly. The listing skips clone size in some rows; elsewhere it reads once, few, many or a size class.

J: TRBJ1-1; size: .; length: 13; D: .; V: TRBV12-3/TRBV12-4; DNA: TGTGCCAGCAGCCTCCAAGACACGGGGAAAGCTTTCTTT; CDR3: CASSLQDTGKAFF
J: TRBJ2-4; size: .; length: 16; D: TRBD1; V: TRBV10-3; DNA: TGTGCCATCAGTACCGGGACAGGGGGCAGTGGGAACATTCAGTACTTC; CDR3: CAISTGTGGSGNIQYF
J: TRBJ1-3; size: .; length: 13; D: .; V: TRBV7-3; DNA: TGTGCCAGCAGCCCGAATTGGGGAAACACCATATATTTT; CDR3: CASSPNWGNTIYF
J: TRBJ1-2; size: .; length: 14; D: .; V: TRBV25-1; DNA: TGTGCCAGCAGTGAAGTAGTTAACTCCAATGGCTACACCTTC; CDR3: CASSEVVNSNGYTF
J: TRBJ2-1; size: .; length: 14; D: .; V: TRBV6-2/TRBV6-3; DNA: TGTGCCAGCAGTCGCACAGGCTACTACAATGAGCAGTTCTTC; CDR3: CASSRTGYYNEQFF
J: TRBJ2-1; size: once; length: 11; D: .; V: TRBV5-4; DNA: TGTGCCAGCAGCCGCCCCAATGAGCAGTTCTTC; CDR3: CASSRPNEQFF
J: TRBJ2-3; size: .; length: 16; D: .; V: TRBV9; DNA: TGTGCCAGCAGCGTAGTCCCCCGATGGGGCACAGATACGCAGTATTTT; CDR3: CASSVVPRWGTDTQYF
J: TRBJ1-3; size: .; length: 15; D: .; V: TRBV19; DNA: TGTGCCAGTAGTCGGGACGGGGGCTCTGGAAACACCATATATTTT; CDR3: CASSRDGGSGNTIYF
J: TRBJ2-1; size: .; length: 14; D: TRBD2; V: TRBV19; DNA: TGTGCCAGTGAAGAAGCGGGGTCCTACAATGAGCAGTTCTTC; CDR3: CASEEAGSYNEQFF
J: TRBJ2-1; size: once; length: 16; D: .; V: TRBV24-1; DNA: TGTGCCACCAGTGATACAGCGGGCCCTACCTACAATGAGCAGTTCTTC; CDR3: CATSDTAGPTYNEQFF
J: TRBJ1-1; size: .; length: 15; D: .; V: TRBV9; DNA: TGTGCCAGCAGCGTAGCTCCGATAATGAACACTGAAGCTTTCTTT; CDR3: CASSVAPIMNTEAFF
J: TRBJ1-3; size: .; length: 15; D: TRBD1; V: TRBV27; DNA: TGTGCCAGCAGTTTGGACAGGGGAGGTGGAAACACCATATATTTT; CDR3: CASSLDRGGGNTIYF
J: TRBJ2-7; size: .; length: 16; D: .; V: TRBV2; DNA: TGTGCCAGCAGTGTGAACCCTCAGGGTAAGGAAAACGAGCAGTACTTC; CDR3: CASSVNPQGKENEQYF
J: TRBJ1-1; size: .; length: 13; D: .; V: TRBV5-1; DNA: TGCGCCAGCAGCTTTGGGGCGGGGACTGAAGCTTTCTTT; CDR3: CASSFGAGTEAFF
J: TRBJ2-5; size: .; length: 15; D: .; V: TRBV19; DNA: TGTGCCAGTACCCGGAGGGGAGGATGGGTAGAGACCCAGTACTTC; CDR3: CASTRRGGWVETQYF
J: TRBJ1-3; size: .; length: 15; D: .; V: TRBV3-1/TRBV3-2; DNA: TGTGCCAGCAGCCAAAGCGCAGGGTACGGAAACACCATATATTTT; CDR3: CASSQSAGYGNTIYF
J: TRBJ2-5; size: .; length: 15; D: TRBD1; V: TRBV4-3; DNA: TGCGCCAGCAGCCAAGGTAGCCCAGGGGGAGAGACCCAGTACTTC; CDR3: CASSQGSPGGETQYF
J: TRBJ1-5; size: few; length: 18; D: .; V: TRBV19; DNA: TGTGCCAGTAGTATGCGGCGGGGCGTGGGAATAAGCAATCAGCCCCAGCATTTT; CDR3: CASSMRRGVGISNQPQHF
J: TRBJ1-1; size: once; length: 13; D: TRBD1; V: TRBV29-1; DNA: TGCAGCGCCTGGGACAGGGGGAACACTGAAGCTTTCTTT; CDR3: CSAWDRGNTEAFF
J: TRBJ2-5; size: .; length: 16; D: TRBD2; V: TRBV9; DNA: TGTGCCAGCAGCGTAGGGAGCGGGAGAACCCAAGAGACCCAGTACTTC; CDR3: CASSVGSGRTQETQYF
J: TRBJ2-5; size: .; length: 16; D: TRBD2; V: TRBV6-5; DNA: TGTGCCAGCAGTTCTCCGGGTAGCGGGAGACAAGAGACCCAGTACTTC; CDR3: CASSSPGSGRQETQYF
J: TRBJ2-5; size: .; length: 16; D: TRBD2; V: TRBV4-1; DNA: TGCGCCAGCAGCCTTGGGACTAGCGGGAGAGGAGAGACCCAGTACTTC; CDR3: CASSLGTSGRGETQYF
J: TRBJ2-3; size: once; length: 16; D: TRBD1; V: TRBV11-2; DNA: TGTGCCAGCAGCTTTCGGACAGGGGGTACGACAGATACGCAGTATTTT; CDR3: CASSFRTGGTTDTQYF
J: TRBJ1-1; size: .; length: 12; D: TRBD1; V: TRBV29-1; DNA: TGCAGCGTTGAGGGGGAGGGGGCCGAAGCTTTCTTT; CDR3: CSVEGEGAEAFF
J: TRBJ2-7; size: .; length: 14; D: .; V: TRBV10-2; DNA: TGCGCCAGCAGTGAAGGAAAGGGGGCCTACGAGCAGTACTTC; CDR3: CASSEGKGAYEQYF
J: TRBJ1-5; size: .; length: 14; D: TRBD1; V: TRBV6-5; DNA: TGTGCCAGCAGACGACAGGGGAGTTTGCAGCCCCAGCATTTT; CDR3: CASRRQGSLQPQHF
J: TRBJ2-7; size: .; length: 14; D: .; V: TRBV27; DNA: TGTGCCAGCAGTTTAGGCCCCCGGGGCTACGAGCAGTACTTC; CDR3: CASSLGPRGYEQYF
J: TRBJ1-2; size: once; length: 20; D: .; V: TRBV7-3; DNA: TGTGCCAGCAGCTCCAGGCATGTGGGTCGGTACCCGGGGGCCGTCTATGGCTACACCTTC; CDR3: CASSSRHVGRYPGAVYGYTF
J: TRBJ2-5; size: .; length: 15; D: .; V: TRBV7-2; DNA: TGTGCCAGCAGCTTAGCGCTAAGGGGCGGAGAGACCCAGTACTTC; CDR3: CASSLALRGGETQYF
J: TRBJ1-5; size: .; length: 19; D: .; V: TRBV11-3; DNA: TGTGCCAGCAGCTTAGTAATAGCCGACAGACTCTATAGCAATCAGCCCCAGCATTTT; CDR3: CASSLVIADRLYSNQPQHF
J: TRBJ1-4; size: .; length: 14; D: TRBD1; V: TRBV5-1; DNA: TGCGCCAGCAGGATGGGACAGCCAAATGAAAAACTGTTTTTT; CDR3: CASRMGQPNEKLFF
J: TRBJ2-7; size: .; length: 15; D: TRBD1; V: TRBV7-3; DNA: TGTGCCAGCAGCTCGTCAGGGGGACCAACCTACGAGCAGTACTTC; CDR3: CASSSSGGPTYEQYF
J: TRBJ2-2; size: .; length: 17; D: TRBD2; V: TRBV7-2; DNA: TGTGCCAGCAACGCCTGGGGGGGACTCGCGGACACCGGGGAGCTGTTTTTT; CDR3: CASNAWGGLADTGELFF
J: TRBJ2-2; size: .; length: 16; D: TRBD2; V: TRBV18; DNA: TGTGCCAGCTCACCAACAGGACTAGCGAACACCGGGGAGCTGTTTTTT; CDR3: CASSPTGLANTGELFF
J: TRBJ1-2; size: .; length: 14; D: .; V: TRBV5-8; DNA: TGTGCCAGCAGCCGGGGACTGATTACCGATGGCTACACCTTC; CDR3: CASSRGLITDGYTF
J: TRBJ1-1; size: .; length: 15; D: .; V: TRBV18; DNA: TGTGCCAGCTCACCACAGCAGGGGACGAACACTGAAGCTTTCTTT; CDR3: CASSPQQGTNTEAFF
J: TRBJ1-3; size: .; length: 15; D: .; V: TRBV7-9; DNA: TGTGCCAGCAGCCCGAAGAGGCGAAGTGGAAACACCATATATTTT; CDR3: CASSPKRRSGNTIYF
J: TRBJ1-1; size: .; length: 16; D: .; V: TRBV19; DNA: TGTGCCAGTAGTATAGCGACTTCGGACAGACACACTGAAGCTTTCTTT; CDR3: CASSIATSDRHTEAFF
J: TRBJ1-5; size: .; length: 15; D: .; V: TRBV28; DNA: TGTGCCAGCCAGGAGCAGGGATATAGCAATCAGCCCCAGCATTTT; CDR3: CASQEQGYSNQPQHF
J: TRBJ2-7; size: once; length: 15; D: TRBD2; V: TRBV7-2; DNA: TGTGCCAGCAGCTTAGCCGGGACTAGGGGCTACGAGCAGTACTTC; CDR3: CASSLAGTRGYEQYF
J: TRBJ2-1; size: .; length: 17; D: TRBD2; V: TRBV15; DNA: TGTGCCACCAGCAGAGATTATGAGGGGACTAGCATGCATGAGCAGTTCTTC; CDR3: CATSRDYEGTSMHEQFF
J: TRBJ2-5; size: few; length: 16; D: .; V: TRBV25-1; DNA: TGTGCCAGCAGTGGGCAGCACAGGAAACACTCAGAGACCCAGTACTTC; CDR3: CASSGQHRKHSETQYF
J: TRBJ2-7; size: .; length: 18; D: TRBD2; V: TRBV19; DNA: TGTGCCAGTTCCGGGGGGGGACTAGCGGGATCCGGAATCTACGAGCAGTACTTC; CDR3: CASSGGGLAGSGIYEQYF
J: TRBJ1-3; size: .; length: 15; D: .; V: TRBV30; DNA: TGTGCCTGGAGGGCGCCGGGGGCGAAGGGAAACACCATATATTTT; CDR3: CAWRAPGAKGNTIYF
J: TRBJ2-7; size: .; length: 13; D: .; V: TRBV7-9; DNA: TGTGCCAGCACCCCCGGACCCTCCTACGAGCAGTACTTC; CDR3: CASTPGPSYEQYF
J: TRBJ2-7; size: .; length: 15; D: .; V: TRBV27; DNA: TGTGCCAGCAGTTCCCCCGACAGGCGATCCTACGAGCAGTACTTC; CDR3: CASSSPDRRSYEQYF
J: TRBJ1-1; size: .; length: 16; D: .; V: TRBV3-1/TRBV3-2; DNA: TGTGCCAGCAGCCAACCACGGGGCCTAAGCTCCACTGAAGCTTTCTTT; CDR3: CASSQPRGLSSTEAFF
J: TRBJ1-2; size: .; length: 11; D: .; V: TRBV6-5; DNA: TGTGCCAGCAGTTACCGCGGGGGCTACACCTTC; CDR3: CASSYRGGYTF
J: TRBJ2-5; size: .; length: 13; D: .; V: TRBV30; DNA: TGTGCCTGGAGTGTACGGTTTAATTGGGCCCAGTACTTC; CDR3: CAWSVRFNWAQYF
J: TRBJ2-1; size: .; length: 12; D: .; V: TRBV11-3; DNA: TGTGCCAGCAGCTTGGTACGGGATGAGCAGTTCTTC; CDR3: CASSLVRDEQFF
J: TRBJ1-1; size: .; length: 15; D: .; V: TRBV15; DNA: TGTGCCACCAGCAGAGGAGGACAGTCAAGGACTGAAGCTTTCTTT; CDR3: CATSRGGQSRTEAFF
J: TRBJ2-5; size: .; length: 17; D: TRBD1; V: TRBV12-5; DNA: TGTGCTAGTGGTTTATCGCCCGGGACAGGGGTGAGGGAGACCCAGTACTTC; CDR3: CASGLSPGTGVRETQYF
J: TRBJ1-2; size: .; length: 13; D: .; V: TRBV3-1/TRBV3-2; DNA: TGTGCCAGCAGCCAAGCCGGGGCGGAGGGCTACACCTTC; CDR3: CASSQAGAEGYTF